The 20 T cell receptor beta chains presented below share a single source sample, sequenced in a study of cytomegalovirus exposure and HLA in healthy donors. It was with 60 Vbeta and 13 Jbeta primers that the PCR ran. The method was immunoSEQ multiplex PCR; TCRdb's version includes in-frame clones alone and lacks a portion of them. Of 85,000 to 100,000 clones in the sample, less than 80% are singletons; the top ten hold roughly 4.3%. The sequenced material came from PBMCs. The receptor set was obtained from a woman between 40 and 50 years old in good health and CMV-seropositive.

This chain uses TRBV5-4 with TRBJ2-1; D is unclear. This CDR3 region has 13 residues. The germline V gene has CDR1 SGHNT and CDR2 YYREEE (reference sequence). Between the trimmed V and J ends, which lost 0 bases and 9 bases, there was a span of 10 bases. The CDR3 here is CASSLGRPGEQFF. Here the CDR3 DNA reads TGTGCCAGCAGCTTGGGGCGACCGGGTGAGCAGTTCTTC.

The V call is TRBV18, the J call TRBJ1-1; possibly TRBD1 for D (5 bases). Germline V gene data show CDR1 as KGHSH and CDR2 as LQKENI. The CDR3 extends over 13 amino acids. V lost 6 bases and J lost 4, with 12 bases in between. The CDR3 protein is CASSPGAVTEAFF. Here the CDR3 DNA reads TGTGCCAGCTCCCCTGGGGCGGTCACTGAAGCTTTCTTT.

The chain is built from TRBV28 and TRBJ1-2; D may be TRBD1 (5 bases). The germline V gene has CDR1 MDHEN and CDR2 SYDVKM. The CDR3 has 15 amino acids. The ends were cut back, 3 bases at V and 6 bases at J, with 17 bases in the middle. The CDR3 DNA reads TGTGCCAGCAGTTTCAACGGGGGATTGGGTAATGGCTACACCTTC. As protein: CASSFNGGLGNGYTF.

V is TRBV5-1 and J is TRBJ2-1, with 9 positions matching TRBD2. The CDR3 sequence is 17 residues long. V gave up 4 bases and J gave up 2 bases; unmatched junction bases: 10. Germline-derived CDR1 and CDR2 are SGHRS and YFSETQ. The CDR3 DNA sequence: TGCGCCAGCAGCCCGCGGGGGGGGACTACCACCTACAATGAGCAGTTCTTC. It encodes CASSPRGGTTTYNEQFF.

V gene TRBV28 combines with J gene TRBJ2-5, with 7 bases that match TRBD1. Near its end, the DNA agrees better with TRBJ2-7, so the J call may be wrong. The V gene's germline CDR1 is MDHEN and CDR2 SYDVKM. The CDR3 contains 13 residues. The CDR3 DNA follows: TGTGCCAGCAGCCTCACACAGGGGTACGAGCAGTACTTC. The encoded protein is CASSLTQGYEQYF.

The CDR3: CAWSEVRGFQETQYF. For the CDR3, the DNA is TGTGCCTGGAGTGAGGTCAGGGGTTTTCAAGAGACCCAGTACTTC. V is TRBV30 and J is TRBJ2-5, with a tentative D call TRBD1 (6 bases). Trimming left V 1 base short and J 2 bases short, with 14 bases between. CDR3 length: 15 amino acids. Germline V gene lookup returns CDR1 GTSNPN and CDR2 SVGIG (reference sequence).

The CDR3 sequence is CASSLLGTSGRVPSGANVLTF. In nucleotides, the CDR3 is TGTGCCAGCAGTTTACTCGGGACTAGCGGGAGGGTCCCCTCTGGGGCCAACGTCCTGACTTTC. The rearrangement uses TRBV28 and TRBJ2-6; 16 bases agree with TRBD2. This CDR3 contains 21 residues. V lost 2 bases to trimming and J lost 0 bases; unmatched junction nucleotides: 7. Germline CDR1 is MDHEN and CDR2 is SYDVKM.

This clone was seen more than once but under ten times. J is TRBJ1-5 and V is TRBV6-5, with TRBD1 as a possible D gene (5 bases). Trimming cost V 2 bases and J 10 bases, with 18 bases left between them. This CDR3 region has 15 residues. Germline lookup yields CDR1 MNHEY and CDR2 SVGAGI. CDR3 DNA: TGTGCCAGCAGTTACAGGGCAGGGCTTTATGACCCCCAGCATTTT. Translation: CASSYRAGLYDPQHF.

The J gene is TRBJ1-2, the V gene TRBV11-2; D ambiguous. The germline gives CDR1 SGHAT, CDR2 FQNNGV. This CDR3 contains 13 residues. Trimming took off 3 bases at V and 5 bases at J, with 10 bases between the two ends. CDR3 DNA: TGTGCCAGCAGCTTCTCGGGTTATTATGGCTACACCTTC. The encoded protein is CASSFSGYYGYTF. The variable domain in full, with the rest retrieved from reference TRBV11-2 and TRBJ1-2, is EAGVAQSPRYKIIEKRQSVAFWCNPISGHATLYWYQQILGQGPKLLIQFQNNGVVDDSQLPKDRFSAERLKGVDSTLKIQPAKLEDSAVYLCASSFSGYYGYTFGSGTRLTVV.

V and J are TRBV4-1 and TRBJ1-4, with 8 bases identical to TRBD1. This CDR3 region has 17 residues. CDR1 is MGHRA and CDR2 is YSYEKL in the germline V gene. J gave up 1 base and V 1 base, and 5 bases lay outside the gene matches. CDR3 region: CASSQGTGIGTNEKLFF. CDR3 nucleotide sequence: TGCGCCAGCAGCCAAGGGACAGGGATCGGAACTAATGAAAAACTGTTTTTT.

The rearrangement joins TRBV4-1 to TRBJ1-1, with 10 bases that match TRBD1. The V and J ends lost 4 bases and 3 bases, in that order; junction bases with no gene match: 5. The CDR3 is 15 residues long. The germline V gene encodes CDR1 MGHRA and CDR2 YSYEKL. The CDR3 loop reads CASSRGQGTDTEAFF. CDR3 in DNA: TGCGCCAGCAGCCGGGGACAGGGGACGGACACTGAAGCTTTCTTT.

The V call is TRBV5-1, the J call TRBJ2-3; 13 bases align to TRBD2. Germline CDR1 reads SGHRS; CDR2 reads YFSETQ. CDR3 length equals 16 residues. Unmatched junction bases numbered 6, after V lost 4 bases and J lost 4 bases. Here the CDR3 reads CASSTRTSGSSDTQYF. The CDR3 nucleotides read TGCGCCAGCAGCACCAGGACTAGCGGGAGTTCAGATACGCAGTATTTT. Looking up the rest from reference TRBV5-1 and TRBJ2-3 gives the full variable domain: KAGVTQTPRYLIKTRGQQVTLSCSPISGHRSVSWYQQTPGQGLQFLFEYFSETQRNKGNFPGRFSGRQFSNSRSEMNVSTLELGDSALYLCASSTRTSGSSDTQYFGPGTRLTVL.

V usage is TRBV11-2 and J usage is TRBJ2-1, with D unresolved. The CDR3 is 14 amino acids. The V gene lost 1 base and the J gene lost 4 bases, with 8 bases spanning the gap. Germline V gene data show CDR1 as SGHAT and CDR2 as FQNNGV. The CDR3 here is CASSLGPSYNEQFF. In DNA form, the CDR3 reads TGTGCCAGCAGCTTAGGTCCCTCGTACAATGAGCAGTTCTTC.

The chain links TRBV15 to TRBJ2-4; a weak D match, TRBD2 (5 bases). V lost 0 bases and J lost 6, with 9 bases in between. Germline V gene sequence: CDR1 LNHNV, CDR2 YYDKDF (reference sequence). The CDR3 contains 14 residues. CDR3 amino acids: CATSREIGRNIQYF. Here the CDR3 DNA reads TGTGCCACCAGCAGAGAAATTGGGAGAAACATTCAGTACTTC.

The V and J genes are TRBV6-5 and TRBJ2-3; TRBD1 might be the D (5 bases). V lost 6 bases, J lost 5 bases, and 15 bases lay in between. In germline, CDR1 is MNHEY, CDR2 SVGAGI. This CDR3 spans 14 amino acids. CDR3 sequence (DNA): TGTGCCAGCAGCCGTTCAGGGAACCTAGATACGCAGTATTTT. Amino acids: CASSRSGNLDTQYF.

The chain carries TRBV10-2 and TRBJ2-5, with TRBD2 identical over 15 bases. CDR1 and CDR2 from the germline V gene are WSHSY and SAAADI. Trimming took 7 bases from V and 5 from J; bases not matched to a gene: 11. The CDR3 consists of 17 residues. This CDR3 reads CASNLGLAGGGVETQYF. As DNA, the CDR3 is TGCGCCAGCAACCTTGGACTAGCGGGAGGGGGCGTGGAGACCCAGTACTTC.

The chain recombines TRBV9 with TRBJ2-1, with TRBD2 identical over 7 bases. Germline lookup yields CDR1 SGDLS and CDR2 YYNGEE. The length of the CDR3 is 15 residues. The trim removed 3 bases at V and 2 bases at J, leaving 5 bases unmatched. CDR3 sequence: CASSASGTAYNEQFF. As DNA, the CDR3 is TGTGCCAGCAGCGCCAGCGGGACCGCCTACAATGAGCAGTTCTTC.

The chain recombines TRBV5-4 with TRBJ2-2; 10 positions match TRBD2. J was trimmed by 6 bases and V by 4 bases; bases with no gene match: 9. CDR3 size: 16 residues. Per the germline V gene, CDR1 is SGHNT and CDR2 is YYREEE (reference sequence). CDR3 protein: CASSPPSGSLSGELFF. The CDR3 coding sequence is TGTGCCAGCAGCCCACCTAGCGGGAGTCTCTCCGGGGAGCTGTTTTTT.

The rearrangement links TRBV5-4 to TRBJ1-6; 7 bases line up with TRBD1. CDR1 is SGHNT, CDR2 YYREEE, per germline (reference sequence). The CDR3 totals 16 residues. The trim removed 4 bases at V and 4 bases at J, leaving 8 bases unmatched. The CDR3 here is CASSPEGDRYNSPLHF. CDR3 coding DNA: TGTGCCAGCAGCCCGGAAGGGGACAGATATAATTCACCCCTCCACTTT.

The V and J genes are TRBV6-6 and TRBJ2-7, with 14 bases lining up with TRBD2. CDR1 MNHNY and CDR2 SVGAGI come from the germline V gene (reference sequence). This CDR3 comprises 16 residues. V lost 5 bases to trimming and J lost 3 bases; unmatched junction nucleotides: 6. DNA of the CDR3: TGTGCCAGCAGTCCTGGGACTAGCGGGAGATACTACGAGCAGTACTTC. Translating gives CASSPGTSGRYYEQYF.